This section outlines one T cell receptor (beta chain) sequence together with its context. The antigen remains unidentified. V lost 0 bases and J 4 bases, leaving 19 bases between the germline ends. The germline V gene encodes CDR1 LNHNV and CDR2 YYDKDF (reference sequence). The CDR3 covers 18 residues. The data originate from a study of blood T cells in healthy people across ages. Findings and caveats of the study: The CMV status of each donor remained undetermined, and this could have confounded shifts in expanded clonotypes. Unsorted PBMCs ruled out conclusive naive versus antigen-experienced comparison.

At least 6 micrograms of total RNA were extracted per sample. A J-beta primer mix and a sample-barcoded 5' primer were used in a second PCR of about 6 to 12 cycles. One entry per CDR3 protein results from TCRdb running MiXCR on the 5' RACE reads. The data hold 1,300,000 or so distinct CDR3 sequences, with roughly 60% observed a single time. The chain uses TRBV15 and TRBJ1-5; D remains ambiguous. The sequence derives from a man between 18 and 29 years old in good health. The sample taken for sequencing was blood. The CDR3 DNA is TGTGCCACCAGCAGAGATTGGGTAGACCTGATTAGTAATCAGCCCCAGCATTTT. It yields the protein CATSRDWVDLISNQPQHF.